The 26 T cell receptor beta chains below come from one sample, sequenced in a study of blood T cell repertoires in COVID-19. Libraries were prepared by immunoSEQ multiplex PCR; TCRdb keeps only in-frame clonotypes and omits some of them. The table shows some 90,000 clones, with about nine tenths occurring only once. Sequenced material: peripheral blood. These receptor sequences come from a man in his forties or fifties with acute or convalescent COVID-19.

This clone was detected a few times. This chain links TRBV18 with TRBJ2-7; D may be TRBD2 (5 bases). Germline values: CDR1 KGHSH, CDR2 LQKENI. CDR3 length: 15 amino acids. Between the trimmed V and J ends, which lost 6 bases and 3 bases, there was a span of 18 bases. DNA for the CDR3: TGTGCCAGCTCCCACGCCTCTGGAGGTAACTACGAGCAGTACTTC. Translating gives CASSHASGGNYEQYF.

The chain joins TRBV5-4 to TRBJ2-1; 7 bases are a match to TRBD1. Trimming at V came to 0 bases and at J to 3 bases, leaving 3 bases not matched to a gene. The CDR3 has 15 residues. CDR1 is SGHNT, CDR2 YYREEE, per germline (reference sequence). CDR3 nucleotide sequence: TGTGCCAGCAGCTTGGCGGGACAGTTCTACAATGAGCAGTTCTTC. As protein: CASSLAGQFYNEQFF.

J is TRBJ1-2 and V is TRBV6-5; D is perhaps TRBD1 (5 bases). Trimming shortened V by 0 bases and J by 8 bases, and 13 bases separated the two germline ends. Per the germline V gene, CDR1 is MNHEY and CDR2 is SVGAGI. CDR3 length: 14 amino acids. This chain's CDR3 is CASSYSAGSWGYTF. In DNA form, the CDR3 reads TGTGCCAGCAGTTACTCTGCAGGGTCGTGGGGCTACACCTTC.

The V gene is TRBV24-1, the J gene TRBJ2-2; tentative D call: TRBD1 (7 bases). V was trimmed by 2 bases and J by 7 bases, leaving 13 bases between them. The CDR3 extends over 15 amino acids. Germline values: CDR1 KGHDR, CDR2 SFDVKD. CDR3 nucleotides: TGTGCCACCAGTGATTACGACAGGGAGGTCGGGGAGCTGTTTTTT. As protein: CATSDYDREVGELFF.

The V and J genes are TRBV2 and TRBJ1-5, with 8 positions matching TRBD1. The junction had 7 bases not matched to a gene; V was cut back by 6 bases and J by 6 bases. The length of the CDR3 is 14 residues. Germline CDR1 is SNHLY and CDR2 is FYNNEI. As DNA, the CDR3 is TGTGCCAGCAGAGCGGGACAGGAGACTCAGCCCCAGCATTTT. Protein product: CASRAGQETQPQHF.

CDR3 sequence reads: CASSEVRQGFGEKLFF. The CDR3 DNA reads as TGTGCCAGCAGCGAAGTGCGACAGGGTTTTGGAGAAAAACTGTTTTTT. The chain carries TRBV7-8 and TRBJ1-4; TRBD1 agrees at 7 bases. Losses at the gene ends were 5 bases for V and 8 bases for J; bases not matched to a gene: 14. The germline CDR1 and CDR2 sequences are SGHVS and FQNEAQ. The CDR3 loop spans 16 amino acids. The whole variable domain, remainder taken from reference TRBV7-8 and TRBJ1-4, is GAGVSQSPRYKVAKRGQDVALRCDPISGHVSLFWYQQALGQGPEFLTYFQNEAQLDKSGLPSDRFFAERPEGSVSTLKIQRTQQEDSAVYLCASSEVRQGFGEKLFFGSGTQLSVL.

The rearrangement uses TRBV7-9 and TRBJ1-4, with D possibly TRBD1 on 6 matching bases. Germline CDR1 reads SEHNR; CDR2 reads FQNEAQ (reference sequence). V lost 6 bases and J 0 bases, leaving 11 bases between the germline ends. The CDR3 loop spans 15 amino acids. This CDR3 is CASREQGSTNEKLFF. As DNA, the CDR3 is TGTGCCAGCAGGGAACAGGGCTCAACTAATGAAAAACTGTTTTTT. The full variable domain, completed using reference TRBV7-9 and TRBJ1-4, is DTGVSQNPRHKITKRGQNVTFRCDPISEHNRLYWYRQTLGQGPEFLTYFQNEAQLEKSRLLSDRFSAERPKGSFSTLEIQRTEQGDSAMYLCASREQGSTNEKLFFGSGTQLSVL.

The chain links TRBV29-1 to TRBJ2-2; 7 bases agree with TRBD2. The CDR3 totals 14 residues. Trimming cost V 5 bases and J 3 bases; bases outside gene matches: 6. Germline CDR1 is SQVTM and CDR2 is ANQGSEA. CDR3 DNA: TGCAGCGTTCGCGGGAGTCCGGACACCGGGGAGCTGTTTTTT. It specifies CSVRGSPDTGELFF.

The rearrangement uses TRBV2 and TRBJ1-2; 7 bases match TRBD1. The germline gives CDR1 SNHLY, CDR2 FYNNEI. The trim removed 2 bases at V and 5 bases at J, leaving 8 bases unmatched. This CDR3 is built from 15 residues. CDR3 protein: CASSETGTVGYGYTF. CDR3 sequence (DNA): TGTGCCAGCAGTGAAACTGGGACAGTGGGTTATGGCTACACCTTC.

CDR3 in DNA: TGTGCCAGCAGTTCGGGACAGGGGGGACAGCCCCAGCATTTT. It yields the protein CASSSGQGGQPQHF. The chain carries TRBV28 and TRBJ1-5; 11 bases map to TRBD1. The germline CDR1 and CDR2 sequences are MDHEN and SYDVKM. J was trimmed by 7 bases and V by 4 bases; bases with no gene match: 3. The CDR3 loop spans 14 amino acids. Full variable domain (outside the CDR3, taken from reference TRBV28 and TRBJ1-5): DVKVTQSSRYLVKRTGEKVFLECVQDMDHENMFWYRQDPGLGLRLIYFSYDVKMKEKGDIPEGYSVSREKKERFSLILESASTNQTSMYLCASSSGQGGQPQHFGDGTRLSIL.

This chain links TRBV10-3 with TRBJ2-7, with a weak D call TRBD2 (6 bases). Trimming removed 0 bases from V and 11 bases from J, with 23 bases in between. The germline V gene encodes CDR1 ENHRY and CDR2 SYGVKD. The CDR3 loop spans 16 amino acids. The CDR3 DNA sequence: TGTGCCATCAGTGAGTCTATAAATAGCGGAATCCTGGGAGAGTACTTC. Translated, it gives CAISESINSGILGEYF.

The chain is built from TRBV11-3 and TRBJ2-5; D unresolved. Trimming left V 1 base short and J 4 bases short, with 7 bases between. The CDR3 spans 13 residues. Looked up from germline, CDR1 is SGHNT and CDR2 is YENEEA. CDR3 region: CASSLGAGETQYF. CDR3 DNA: TGTGCCAGCAGCTTAGGGGCAGGAGAGACCCAGTACTTC.

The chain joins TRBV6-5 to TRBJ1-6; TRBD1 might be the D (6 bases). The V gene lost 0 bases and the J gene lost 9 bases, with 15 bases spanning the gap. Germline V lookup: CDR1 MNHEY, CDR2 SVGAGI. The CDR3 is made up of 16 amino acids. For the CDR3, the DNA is TGTGCCAGCAGTTACTCGAAAGGGGGGGGGCCTTCACCCCTCCACTTT. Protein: CASSYSKGGGPSPLHF.

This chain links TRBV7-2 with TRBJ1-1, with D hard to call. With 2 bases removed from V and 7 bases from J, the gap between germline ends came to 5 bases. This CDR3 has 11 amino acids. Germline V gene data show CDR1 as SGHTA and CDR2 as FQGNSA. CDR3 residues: CASSLQDEAFF. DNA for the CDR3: TGTGCCAGCAGCTTACAGGATGAAGCTTTCTTT.

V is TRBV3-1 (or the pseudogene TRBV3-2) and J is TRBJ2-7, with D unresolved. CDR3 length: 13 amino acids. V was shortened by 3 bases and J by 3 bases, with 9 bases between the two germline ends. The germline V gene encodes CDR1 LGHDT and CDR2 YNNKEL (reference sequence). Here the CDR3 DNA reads TGTGCCAGCAGCCACCGGGTAGACTACGAGCAGTACTTC. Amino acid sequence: CASSHRVDYEQYF.

CDR3 coding DNA: TGTGCCAGCAGCCCCCCCCGGTCTAGCGGATTAAGTGAGCAGTTCTTC. Translating it yields CASSPPRSSGLSEQFF. The J gene is TRBJ2-1, the V gene TRBV11-2, with TRBD2 identical over 7 bases. CDR1 is SGHAT, CDR2 FQNNGV, per germline. This CDR3 contains 16 residues. After removal of 5 bases from V and 9 bases from J, the junction contained 16 bases not matched to a gene.

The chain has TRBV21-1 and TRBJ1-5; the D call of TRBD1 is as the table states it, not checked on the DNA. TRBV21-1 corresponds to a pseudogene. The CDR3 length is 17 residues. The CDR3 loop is CASSKRGDRGPHMPQHF. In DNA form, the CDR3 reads TGTGCCAGCAGCAAAAGGGGGGACAGGGGGCCCCATATGCCCCAGCATTTT.

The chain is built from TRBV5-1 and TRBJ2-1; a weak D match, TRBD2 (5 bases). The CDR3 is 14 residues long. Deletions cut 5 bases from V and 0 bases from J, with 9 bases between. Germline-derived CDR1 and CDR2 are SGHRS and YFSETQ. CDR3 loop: CASSIGSSYNEQFF. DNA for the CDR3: TGCGCCAGCAGTATAGGGAGCTCCTACAATGAGCAGTTCTTC. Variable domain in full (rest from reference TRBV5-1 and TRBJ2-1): KAGVTQTPRYLIKTRGQQVTLSCSPISGHRSVSWYQQTPGQGLQFLFEYFSETQRNKGNFPGRFSGRQFSNSRSEMNVSTLELGDSALYLCASSIGSSYNEQFFGPGTRLTVL.

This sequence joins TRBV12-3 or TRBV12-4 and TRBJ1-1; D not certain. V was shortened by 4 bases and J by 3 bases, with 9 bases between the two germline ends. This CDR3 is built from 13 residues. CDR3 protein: CASSSGHHTEAFF. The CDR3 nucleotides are TGTGCCAGCAGTTCCGGTCACCACACTGAAGCTTTCTTT.

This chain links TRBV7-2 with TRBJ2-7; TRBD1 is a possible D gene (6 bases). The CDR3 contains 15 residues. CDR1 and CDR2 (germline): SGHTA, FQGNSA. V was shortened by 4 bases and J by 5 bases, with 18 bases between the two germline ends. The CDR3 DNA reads TGTGCCAGCAGCTATACTACAGGGTCGGGCCACGAGCAGTACTTC. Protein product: CASSYTTGSGHEQYF. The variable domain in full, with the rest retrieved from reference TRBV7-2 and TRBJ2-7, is GAGVSQSPSNKVTEKGKDVELRCDPISGHTALYWYRQSLGQGLEFLIYFQGNSAPDKSGLPSDRFSAERTGGSVSTLTIQRTQQEDSAVYLCASSYTTGSGHEQYFGPGTRLTVT.

The CDR3 DNA follows: TGTGCCAGCAGCCGGGAGTTGGGTACCGGGGAGCTGTTTTTT. This sequence encodes CASSRELGTGELFF. This rearrangement joins TRBV7-9 to TRBJ2-2, with a tentative D call TRBD2 (6 bases). This CDR3 has 14 amino acids. V was cut by 5 bases and J by 5 bases, with 12 bases left in between. Germline V CDR1 and CDR2: SEHNR, FQNEAQ (reference sequence).

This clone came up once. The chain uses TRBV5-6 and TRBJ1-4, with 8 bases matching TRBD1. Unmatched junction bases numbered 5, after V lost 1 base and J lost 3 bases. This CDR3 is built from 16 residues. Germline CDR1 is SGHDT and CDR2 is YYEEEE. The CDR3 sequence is CASSLFSGQANEKLFF. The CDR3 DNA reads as TGTGCCAGCAGCTTGTTCTCGGGACAGGCTAATGAAAAACTGTTTTTT.

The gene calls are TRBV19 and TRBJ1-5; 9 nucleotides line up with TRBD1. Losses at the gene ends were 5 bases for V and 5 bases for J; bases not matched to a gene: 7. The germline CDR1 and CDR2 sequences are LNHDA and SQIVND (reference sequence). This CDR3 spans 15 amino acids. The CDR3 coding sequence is TGTGCCAGTAGTGCCGTCAGGACAGGGGATCAGCCCCAGCATTTT. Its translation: CASSAVRTGDQPQHF.

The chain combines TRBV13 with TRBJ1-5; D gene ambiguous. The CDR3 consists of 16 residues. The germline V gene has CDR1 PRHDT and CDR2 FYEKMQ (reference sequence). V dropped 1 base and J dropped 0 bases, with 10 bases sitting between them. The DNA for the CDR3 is TGTGCCAGCAGCTTAGTTCCAGGCCCTAGCAATCAGCCCCAGCATTTT. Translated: CASSLVPGPSNQPQHF.

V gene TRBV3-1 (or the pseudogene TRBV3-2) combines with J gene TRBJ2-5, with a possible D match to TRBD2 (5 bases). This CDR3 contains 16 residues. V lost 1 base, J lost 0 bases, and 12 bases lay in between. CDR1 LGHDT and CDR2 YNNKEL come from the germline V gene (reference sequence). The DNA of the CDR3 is TGTGCCAGCAGCCAAGGAAGGACTTTTTACCAAGAGACCCAGTACTTC. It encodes CASSQGRTFYQETQYF.

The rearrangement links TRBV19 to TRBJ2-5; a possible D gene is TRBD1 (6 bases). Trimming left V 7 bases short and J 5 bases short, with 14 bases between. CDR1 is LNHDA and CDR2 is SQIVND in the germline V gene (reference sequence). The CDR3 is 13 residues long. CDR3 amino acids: CASTPEGEETQYF. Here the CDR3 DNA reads TGTGCCAGTACCCCAGAGGGGGAGGAGACCCAGTACTTC.